The 15 T cell receptor beta chains listed next were all sequenced from one sample in a study of T cells in Graves' hyperthyroidism and ophthalmopathy (dated by TCRdb to between 2018 and 2021). The library was built by means of multiplex PCR. For sequencing, an Illumina HiSeq 2000 was employed. TCR beta CDR3 regions were amplified from RNA transcripts. The first round of RT-PCR for the TCR CDR3 was performed with the HTBI primer set and the Qiagen OneStep RT-PCR kit. TCRdb passed the public sequencing reads through fastp at Q25 and MiXCR, retaining productive beta sequences. Rows matching on CDR3 protein sequence are summarized as one entry with the most common DNA and genes. The sample has hundreds of thousands of distinct CDR3 sequences on record, approximately 14% of them singletons. The top ten hold roughly 15% of the sample. The sample taken for sequencing was blood. The origin of the receptors is a woman aged 18 to 35 with Graves' hyperthyroidism.

Many counts were recorded for this clonotype. The chain employs TRBV6-1 and TRBJ1-2; 8 bases are shared with TRBD1. The germline V gene has CDR1 MNHNS and CDR2 SASEGT. CDR3 length equals 12 residues. J gave up 4 bases and V 7 bases, and 2 bases lay outside the gene matches. CDR3 DNA: TGTGCCAGCACCGGACAGGGCTATGGCTACACCTTC. It is translated as CASTGQGYGYTF.

This chain connects TRBV20-1 to TRBJ1-5; 10 bases agree with TRBD1. V lost 4 bases and J lost 7; bases outside the gene matches: 13. Germline CDR1 DFQATT, CDR2 SNEGSKA (reference sequence). The CDR3 is 16 amino acids. The CDR3 DNA reads TGCAGTGCTACACCAATGCGGGACAGGGGAGAGCAGCCCCAGCATTTT. It translates to CSATPMRDRGEQPQHF.

Ten or more counts support this clonotype. The chain couples TRBV7-9 to TRBJ2-5, with D uncertain. From germline, CDR1 is SEHNR and CDR2 FQNEAQ (reference sequence). V was clipped by 6 bases and J by 0 bases, with 8 bases between them. The CDR3 sequence is 13 residues long. The DNA of the CDR3 is TGTGCCAGCAGGGGAAACTACCAAGAGACCCAGTACTTC. As protein: CASRGNYQETQYF.

V usage is TRBV20-1 and J usage is TRBJ2-3, with D possibly being TRBD2 (5 bases). The CDR3 is 12 residues long. Deletions cut 8 bases from V and 6 bases from J, with 15 bases between. Germline V gene lookup returns CDR1 DFQATT and CDR2 SNEGSKA (reference sequence). CDR3 DNA: TGCAGTACCCCCCCCCCGGGGGATACGCAGTATTTT. Protein: CSTPPPGDTQYF.

This clonotype showed up many times. The gene calls are TRBV20-1 and TRBJ2-1; D not resolved. V gave up 3 bases and J gave up 13 bases, with 13 bases separating them. Germline CDR1 reads DFQATT; CDR2 reads SNEGSKA (reference sequence). This CDR3 is built from 11 residues. The DNA for the CDR3 is TGCAGTGCTAGGTCCCCACCTTTCCAGTTCTTC. Translation: CSARSPPFQFF.

The rearrangement uses TRBV12-3 or TRBV12-4 and TRBJ1-4; tentatively, D is TRBD1 (5 bases). The CDR3 is made up of 15 amino acids. V was pared by 8 bases and J by 3 bases, with 16 bases between. This CDR3 is CASQTTDLANEKLFF. DNA of the CDR3: TGTGCCAGCCAGACGACAGACTTGGCTAATGAAAAACTGTTTTTT.

This clonotype was counted between two and nine times. The chain links TRBV20-1 to TRBJ1-6; D is ambiguous. Trimming stripped 3 bases from V and 6 bases from J, with 12 bases between. From germline, CDR1 is DFQATT and CDR2 SNEGSKA (reference sequence). There are 14 residues in the CDR3. The CDR3 nucleotides read TGCAGTGCTAGGTTCGACTTGGTTAATTCACCCCTCCACTTT. It yields the protein CSARFDLVNSPLHF.

This clonotype was found many times. V is TRBV7-6 and J is TRBJ2-3; 7 nucleotides agree with TRBD1. The CDR3 is 14 residues long. The J segment lost 6 bases and the V segment lost 3 bases, leaving 6 bases of the junction unmatched. CDR1 and CDR2 (germline): SGHVS, FNYEAQ. The CDR3 loop is CASSLRNRGDTQYF. The CDR3 region has the DNA TGTGCCAGCAGCTTGCGGAACAGGGGTGATACGCAGTATTTT.

This clonotype was detected ten times or more. V is TRBV29-1 and J is TRBJ2-5, with a tentative D call TRBD1 (6 bases). CDR1 SQVTM and CDR2 ANQGSEA come from the germline V gene. Trimming took 3 bases from V and 4 from J, leaving 9 bases between them. CDR3 length: 12 residues. For the CDR3, the DNA is TGCAGCGTTGACCACAGGGCAGAGACCCAGTACTTC. This gives the protein CSVDHRAETQYF.

There are many counts of this clonotype. The chain carries TRBV29-1 and TRBJ2-2, with D perhaps assigned TRBD1 or TRBD2 (5 bases each). V lost 7 bases and J lost 7, with 13 bases in between. This CDR3 has 12 residues. Germline CDR1 is SQVTM and CDR2 is ANQGSEA. DNA for the CDR3: TGCAGCGCTGGGACCTCAGGCGGGGAGCTGTTTTTT. It codes for CSAGTSGGELFF.

This clonotype was seen ten or more times. The V call is TRBV20-1, the J call TRBJ2-3; 10 bases fit TRBD2. Germline V CDR1 and CDR2: DFQATT, SNEGSKA (reference sequence). The trim removed 3 bases at V and 3 bases at J, leaving 6 bases unmatched. This CDR3 is 15 amino acids long. The CDR3 is CSASPTSGETDTQYF. DNA for the CDR3: TGCAGTGCTAGCCCCACTAGCGGGGAGACAGATACGCAGTATTTT.

The J gene is TRBJ2-3, the V gene TRBV29-1, with 9 nucleotides matching TRBD1. The germline gives CDR1 SQVTM, CDR2 ANQGSEA. This CDR3 has 14 amino acids. The V segment lost 7 bases and the J segment 5 bases; nucleotides outside the gene matches: 10. As DNA, the CDR3 is TGCAGCGGAGGGGGACAGGGAACAGGAGATACGCAGTATTTT. The encoded protein is CSGGGQGTGDTQYF.

This clonotype was counted many times. The chain employs TRBV6-1 and TRBJ1-5, with 8 bases that match TRBD1. This CDR3 is built from 14 residues. Germline values: CDR1 MNHNS, CDR2 SASEGT. Trimming cost V 5 bases and J 2 bases; bases outside gene matches: 2. The CDR3 is CASSQDRGNQPQHF. CDR3 DNA sequence: TGTGCCAGCAGTCAGGACAGGGGCAATCAGCCCCAGCATTTT.

The V gene is TRBV6-2 or TRBV6-3, the J gene TRBJ2-7; perhaps TRBD2 as D (7 bases). With 5 bases removed from V and 5 bases from J, the gap between germline ends came to 19 bases. The CDR3 is 15 amino acids. Germline loops: CDR1 MNHEY, CDR2 SVGEGT. CDR3 DNA: TGTGCCAGCAGTGCGGTCCCGGGGGGCTCGCACGAGCAGTACTTC. Translation gives CASSAVPGGSHEQYF.

This clonotype appeared many times. The V call is TRBV7-9, the J call TRBJ1-5; D call uncertain. The germline V gene has CDR1 SEHNR and CDR2 FQNEAQ (reference sequence). The V gene lost 5 bases and the J gene lost 0 bases, with 14 bases spanning the gap. CDR3 length: 16 residues. The CDR3 spells CASSGEDGHSNQPQHF. The CDR3 nucleotides read TGTGCCAGCAGCGGTGAGGACGGCCATAGCAATCAGCCCCAGCATTTT.